Listed here are 10 T cell receptor beta chains from one sample, sequenced in a study of radiotherapy plus CTLA-4 blockade in lung cancer. This table comes from immunoSEQ multiplex PCR, and its TCRdb copy is limited to in-frame clones, with some not included. The sample records roughly 100,000 clones, 70% to 90% being singletons. The input for sequencing was peripheral blood, taken from a patient treated with radiotherapy plus ipilimumab. These receptors originate from a human donor with non-small cell lung cancer that progressed on radiotherapy plus ipilimumab. Some clones in this sample may be carry-over from other donors' samples.

The V and J genes are TRBV5-1 and TRBJ2-3; TRBD1 might be the D (6 bases). V was shortened by 2 bases and J by 3 bases, with 10 bases between the two germline ends. CDR1 is SGHRS, CDR2 YFSETQ, per germline. The length of the CDR3 is 14 residues. CDR3 nucleotide sequence: TGCGCCAGCAGCTTCCCCCAGGGGACAGATACGCAGTATTTT. It translates to CASSFPQGTDTQYF.

The V and J genes are TRBV2 and TRBJ2-7; TRBD1 matches at 7 bases. The CDR3 is 14 amino acids. Germline V gene data show CDR1 as SNHLY and CDR2 as FYNNEI. With V trimmed by 7 bases and J by 3 bases, 9 bases remained unmatched. CDR3 DNA sequence: TGTGCCAGCAAAAGAGACAGGGCGAACTACGAGCAGTACTTC. Translation: CASKRDRANYEQYF.

The chain has TRBV7-2 and TRBJ2-7; 8 bases fit TRBD1. Germline loops: CDR1 SGHTA, CDR2 FQGNSA. The V and J ends lost 8 bases and 6 bases, in that order; junction bases with no gene match: 9. This CDR3 has 13 residues. CDR3 residues: CASSRDRLIEQYF. The CDR3 coding sequence is TGTGCCAGCTCTCGGGACAGGCTAATCGAGCAGTACTTC. Drawing the rest from reference TRBV7-2 and TRBJ2-7, the complete variable domain is GAGVSQSPSNKVTEKGKDVELRCDPISGHTALYWYRQSLGQGLEFLIYFQGNSAPDKSGLPSDRFSAERTGGSVSTLTIQRTQQEDSAVYLCASSRDRLIEQYFGPGTRLTVT.

A word on this clone: The junction differs from germline at one of its ends, possibly a read error. J is TRBJ1-2 and V is TRBV7-2; no definite D call. The CDR3 has 18 amino acids. Germline CDR1 is SGHTA and CDR2 is FQGNSA. The CDR3 DNA sequence: TGTGCCAGCAGCTTAGTCTCAGCCCGAAGACCCCTAAACTACGGCTACACCTTC. This encodes CASSLVSARRPLNYGYTF.

This clone was found once. The chain links TRBV5-4 to TRBJ2-5, with D maybe TRBD2 (7 bases). The J call may be in error: the DNA end matches TRBJ2-7 better. Germline CDR1 and CDR2: SGHNT and YYREEE (reference sequence). The CDR3 extends over 16 amino acids. DNA of the CDR3: TGTGCCAGCAGCCAAAAGGGAGGGGGACACTCCTACGAGCAGTACTTC. Translation: CASSQKGGGHSYEQYF.

The rearrangement uses TRBV9 and TRBJ1-6; TRBD1 agrees at 8 bases. This CDR3 comprises 17 residues. With V trimmed by 4 bases and J by 1 base, 7 bases remained unmatched. Per the germline V gene, CDR1 is SGDLS and CDR2 is YYNGEE. This CDR3 reads CASSPGQGRSYNSPLHF. The CDR3 DNA follows: TGTGCCAGCAGCCCTGGACAGGGTCGGTCCTATAATTCACCCCTCCACTTT.

This chain connects TRBV5-1 to TRBJ1-2, with 7 positions matching TRBD1. The V segment lost 3 bases and the J segment 4 bases; nucleotides outside the gene matches: 3. This CDR3 spans 13 amino acids. The germline CDR1 and CDR2 sequences are SGHRS and YFSETQ. DNA of the CDR3: TGCGCCAGCAGCTGGGACAGCGTCTATGGCTACACCTTC. Its translation: CASSWDSVYGYTF.

The chain uses TRBV4-3 and TRBJ1-2; 7 bases are shared with TRBD1. The CDR3 length is 13 residues. CDR1 is LGHNA, CDR2 YSLEER, per germline. V lost 1 base and J lost 8; bases outside the gene matches: 4. The CDR3 reads CASSQARGMGYTF. The DNA for the CDR3 is TGCGCCAGCAGCCAAGCCAGGGGGATGGGCTACACCTTC.

This chain joins TRBV6-5 and TRBJ2-2; maybe TRBD2 (6 bases). CDR3 length: 15 residues. Germline V gene data show CDR1 as MNHEY and CDR2 as SVGAGI. With 4 bases removed from V and 5 bases from J, the gap between germline ends came to 14 bases. The chain's CDR3 is CASSSTEGRTGELFF. The CDR3 nucleotides are TGTGCCAGCAGTTCGACGGAGGGGAGGACCGGGGAGCTGTTTTTT.

For the CDR3, the DNA is TGCGCCAGCAGCGAATACAATGAGCAGTTCTTC. Translated: CASSEYNEQFF. J is TRBJ2-1 and V is TRBV5-1; D is undetermined. The ends were cut back, 4 bases at V and 4 bases at J, with 3 bases in the middle. Germline CDR1 SGHRS, CDR2 YFSETQ. The CDR3 totals 11 residues. Filled out from reference TRBV5-1 and TRBJ2-1, the complete variable domain reads KAGVTQTPRYLIKTRGQQVTLSCSPISGHRSVSWYQQTPGQGLQFLFEYFSETQRNKGNFPGRFSGRQFSNSRSEMNVSTLELGDSALYLCASSEYNEQFFGPGTRLTVL.